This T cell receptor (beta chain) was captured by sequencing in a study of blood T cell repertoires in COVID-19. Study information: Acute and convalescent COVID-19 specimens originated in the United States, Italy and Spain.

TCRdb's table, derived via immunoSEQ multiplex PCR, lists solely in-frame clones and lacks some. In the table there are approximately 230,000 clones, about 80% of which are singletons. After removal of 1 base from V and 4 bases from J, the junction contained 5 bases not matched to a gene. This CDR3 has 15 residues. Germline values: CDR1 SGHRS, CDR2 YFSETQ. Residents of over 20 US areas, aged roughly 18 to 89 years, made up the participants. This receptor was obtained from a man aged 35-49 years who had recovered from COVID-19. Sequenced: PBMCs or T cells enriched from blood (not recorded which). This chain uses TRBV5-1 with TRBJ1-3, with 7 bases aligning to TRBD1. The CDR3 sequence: CASSLTGDFGNTIYF. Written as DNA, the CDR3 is TGCGCCAGCAGCTTGACAGGGGACTTCGGAAACACCATATATTTT.